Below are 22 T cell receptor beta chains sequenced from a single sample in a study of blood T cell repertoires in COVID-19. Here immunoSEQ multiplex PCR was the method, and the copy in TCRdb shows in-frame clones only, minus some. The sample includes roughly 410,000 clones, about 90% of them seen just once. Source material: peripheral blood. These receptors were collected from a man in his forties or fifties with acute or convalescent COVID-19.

The CDR3 DNA is TGTGCCAGCAGCTCCCTTGGCGGGGTAGGAGAGACCCAGTACTTC. Translating it yields CASSSLGGVGETQYF. The genes are TRBV21-1 and TRBJ2-5; the DNA was not compared with TRBD2, the D call given in the table. TRBV21-1 is designated a pseudogene. The CDR3 runs 15 residues.

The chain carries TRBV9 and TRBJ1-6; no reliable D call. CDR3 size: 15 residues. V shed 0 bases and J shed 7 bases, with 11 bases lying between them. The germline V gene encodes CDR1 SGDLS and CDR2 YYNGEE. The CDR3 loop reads CASSVARGWNSPLHF. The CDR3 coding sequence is TGTGCCAGCAGCGTAGCTCGCGGGTGGAATTCACCCCTCCACTTT.

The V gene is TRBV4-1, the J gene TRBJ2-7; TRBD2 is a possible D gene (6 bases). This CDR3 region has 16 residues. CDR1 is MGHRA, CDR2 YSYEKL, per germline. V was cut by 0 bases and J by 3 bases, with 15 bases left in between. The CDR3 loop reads CASSQEAVPGVYEQYF. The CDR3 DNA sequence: TGCGCCAGCAGCCAAGAGGCGGTGCCGGGAGTCTACGAGCAGTACTTC.

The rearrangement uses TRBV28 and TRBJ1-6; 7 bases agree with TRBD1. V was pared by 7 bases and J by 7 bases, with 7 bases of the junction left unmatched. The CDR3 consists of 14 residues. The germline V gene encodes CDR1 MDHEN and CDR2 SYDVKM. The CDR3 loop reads CASNRGFVNSPLHF. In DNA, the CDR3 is TGTGCCAGCAACAGGGGATTTGTGAATTCACCCCTCCACTTT.

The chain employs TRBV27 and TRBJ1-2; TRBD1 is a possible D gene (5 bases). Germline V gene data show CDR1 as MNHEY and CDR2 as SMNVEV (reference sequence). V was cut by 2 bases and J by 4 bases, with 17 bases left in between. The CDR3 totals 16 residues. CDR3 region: CASSLGGTGNIYGYTF. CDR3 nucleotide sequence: TGTGCCAGCAGTTTAGGGGGGACGGGGAACATCTATGGCTACACCTTC.

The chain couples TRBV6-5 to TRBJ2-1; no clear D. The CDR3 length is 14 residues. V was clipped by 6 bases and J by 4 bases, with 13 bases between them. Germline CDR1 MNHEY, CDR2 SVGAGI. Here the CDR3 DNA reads TGTGCCAGCAGCCAGATAGCTCATTACAATGAGCAGTTCTTC. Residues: CASSQIAHYNEQFF.

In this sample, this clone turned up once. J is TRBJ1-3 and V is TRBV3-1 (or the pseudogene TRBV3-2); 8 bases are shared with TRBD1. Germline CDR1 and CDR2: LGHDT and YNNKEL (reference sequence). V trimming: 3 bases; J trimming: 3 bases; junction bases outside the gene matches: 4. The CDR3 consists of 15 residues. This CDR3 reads CASSQDRAVGNTIYF. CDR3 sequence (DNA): TGTGCCAGCAGCCAGGACAGGGCAGTTGGAAACACCATATATTTT.

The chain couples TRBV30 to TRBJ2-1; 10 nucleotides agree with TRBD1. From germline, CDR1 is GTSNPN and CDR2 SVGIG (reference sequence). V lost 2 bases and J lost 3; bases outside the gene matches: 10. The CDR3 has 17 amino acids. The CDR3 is CAWSIRGGTGVYNEQFF. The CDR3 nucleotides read TGTGCCTGGAGTATCAGGGGGGGGACAGGGGTCTACAATGAGCAGTTCTTC.

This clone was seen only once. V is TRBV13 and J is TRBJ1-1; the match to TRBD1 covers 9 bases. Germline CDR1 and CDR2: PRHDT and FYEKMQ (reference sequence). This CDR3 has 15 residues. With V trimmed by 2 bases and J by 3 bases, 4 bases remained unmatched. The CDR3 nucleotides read TGTGCCAGCAGCTTACTGGGACAGGGCTACACTGAAGCTTTCTTT. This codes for CASSLLGQGYTEAFF.

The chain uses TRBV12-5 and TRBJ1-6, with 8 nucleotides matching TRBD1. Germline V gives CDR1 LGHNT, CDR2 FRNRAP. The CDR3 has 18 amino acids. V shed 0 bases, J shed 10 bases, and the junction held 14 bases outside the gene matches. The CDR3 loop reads CASGLVPPTGVSLSPLHF. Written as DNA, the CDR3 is TGTGCTAGTGGTTTGGTACCCCCGACAGGGGTGAGTTTGTCACCCCTCCACTTT.

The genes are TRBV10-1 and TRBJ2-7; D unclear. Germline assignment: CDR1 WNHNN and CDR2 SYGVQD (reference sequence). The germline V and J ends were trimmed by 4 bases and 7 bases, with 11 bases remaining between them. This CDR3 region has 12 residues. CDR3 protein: CASSATRNEQYF. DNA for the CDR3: TGCGCCAGCAGTGCTACGCGGAATGAGCAGTACTTC.

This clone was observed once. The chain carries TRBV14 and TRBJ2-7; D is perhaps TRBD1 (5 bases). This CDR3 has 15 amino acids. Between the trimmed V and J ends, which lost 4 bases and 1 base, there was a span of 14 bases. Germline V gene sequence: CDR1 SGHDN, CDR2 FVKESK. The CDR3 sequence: CASSPSGLGSYEQYF. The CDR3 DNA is TGTGCCAGCAGCCCTTCAGGGCTGGGGTCCTACGAGCAGTACTTC.

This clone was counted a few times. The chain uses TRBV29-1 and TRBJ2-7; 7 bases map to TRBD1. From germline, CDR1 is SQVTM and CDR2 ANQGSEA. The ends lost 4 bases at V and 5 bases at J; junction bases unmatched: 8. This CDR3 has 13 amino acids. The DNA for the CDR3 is TGCAGCGTTGCCATGACAGGGCTCGACGAGCAGTACTTC. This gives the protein CSVAMTGLDEQYF.

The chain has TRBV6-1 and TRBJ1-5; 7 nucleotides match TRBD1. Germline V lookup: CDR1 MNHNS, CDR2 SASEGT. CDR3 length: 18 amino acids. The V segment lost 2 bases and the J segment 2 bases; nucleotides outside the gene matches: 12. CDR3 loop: CASSESGDRAFGNQPQHF. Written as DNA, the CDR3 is TGTGCCAGCAGTGAATCAGGTGACAGGGCTTTTGGCAATCAGCCCCAGCATTTT.

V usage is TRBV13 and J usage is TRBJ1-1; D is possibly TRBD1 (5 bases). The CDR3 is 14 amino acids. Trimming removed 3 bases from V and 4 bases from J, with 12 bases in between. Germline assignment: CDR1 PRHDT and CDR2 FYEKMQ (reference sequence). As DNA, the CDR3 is TGTGCCAGCAGCTTGGATTTGGGGGGCACTGAAGCTTTCTTT. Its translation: CASSLDLGGTEAFF.

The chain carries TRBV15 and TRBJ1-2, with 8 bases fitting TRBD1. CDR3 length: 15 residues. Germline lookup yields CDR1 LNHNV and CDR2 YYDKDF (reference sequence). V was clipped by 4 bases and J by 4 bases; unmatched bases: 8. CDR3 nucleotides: TGTGCCACCAGCACCCCAAGGCAGGGGGCCTATGGCTACACCTTC. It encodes CATSTPRQGAYGYTF.

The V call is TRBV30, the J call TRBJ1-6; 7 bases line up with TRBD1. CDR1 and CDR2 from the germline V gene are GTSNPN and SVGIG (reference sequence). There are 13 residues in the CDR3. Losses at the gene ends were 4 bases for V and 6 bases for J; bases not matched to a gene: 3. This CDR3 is CAWNRGGNSPLHF. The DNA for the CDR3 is TGTGCCTGGAACAGGGGAGGTAATTCACCCCTCCACTTT.

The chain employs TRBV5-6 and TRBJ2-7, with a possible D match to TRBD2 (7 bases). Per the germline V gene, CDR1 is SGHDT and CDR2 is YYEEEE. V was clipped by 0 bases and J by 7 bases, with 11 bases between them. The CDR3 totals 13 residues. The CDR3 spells CASSLGGGEEQYF. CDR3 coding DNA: TGTGCCAGCAGCTTGGGGGGGGGCGAGGAGCAGTACTTC.

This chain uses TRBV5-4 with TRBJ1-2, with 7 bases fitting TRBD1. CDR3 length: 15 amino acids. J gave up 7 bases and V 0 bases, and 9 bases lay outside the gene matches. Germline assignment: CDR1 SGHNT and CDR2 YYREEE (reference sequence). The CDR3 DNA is TGTGCCAGCAGCTTGGCTCGGAGGGGGCAGGGTGGCTACACCTTC. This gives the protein CASSLARRGQGGYTF.

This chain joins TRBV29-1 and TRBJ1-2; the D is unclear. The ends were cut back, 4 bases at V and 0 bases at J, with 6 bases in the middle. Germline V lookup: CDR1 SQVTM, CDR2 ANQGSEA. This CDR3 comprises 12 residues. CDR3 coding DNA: TGCAGCGTTGTGGCAGCTAACTATGGCTACACCTTC. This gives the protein CSVVAANYGYTF. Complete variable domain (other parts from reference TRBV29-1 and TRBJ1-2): SAVISQKPSRDICQRGTSLTIQCQVDSQVTMMFWYRQQPGQSLTLIATANQGSEATYESGFVIDKFPISRPNLTFSTLTVSNMSPEDSSIYLCSVVAANYGYTFGSGTRLTVV.

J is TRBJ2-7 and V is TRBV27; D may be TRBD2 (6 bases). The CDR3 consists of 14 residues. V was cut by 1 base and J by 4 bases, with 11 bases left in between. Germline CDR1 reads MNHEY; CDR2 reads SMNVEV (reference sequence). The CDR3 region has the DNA TGTGCCAGCAGTTTATTATACGGGAGTTACGAGCAGTACTTC. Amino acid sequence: CASSLLYGSYEQYF.

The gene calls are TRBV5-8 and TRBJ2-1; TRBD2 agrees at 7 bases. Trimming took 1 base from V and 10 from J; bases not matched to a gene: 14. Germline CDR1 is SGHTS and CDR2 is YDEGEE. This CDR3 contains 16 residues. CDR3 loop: CASSLSGAGILREQFF. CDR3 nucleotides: TGTGCCAGCAGCTTGAGCGGGGCAGGGATCCTGAGGGAGCAGTTCTTC.